The text below deals with one T cell receptor (beta chain). CDR1 and CDR2 from the germline V gene are SEHNR and FQNEAQ (reference sequence). CDR3 length equals 14 residues. V was clipped by 4 bases and J by 0 bases, with 8 bases between them. The data are from a study of cytomegalovirus exposure and HLA in healthy donors. Generated by immunoSEQ multiplex PCR, the TCRdb table keeps only in-frame clones and is missing some. This table has 65,000 to 90,000 clones, around 90% appearing once. Sequencing used PBMCs. This TCR came from a woman younger than 30 in good health and CMV-seropositive. The chain joins TRBV7-9 to TRBJ2-3, with D maybe TRBD2 (6 bases). CDR3 in amino acids: CASSSGTSTDTQYF. CDR3 nucleotide sequence: TGTGCCAGCAGCTCCGGGACTAGCACAGATACGCAGTATTTT.